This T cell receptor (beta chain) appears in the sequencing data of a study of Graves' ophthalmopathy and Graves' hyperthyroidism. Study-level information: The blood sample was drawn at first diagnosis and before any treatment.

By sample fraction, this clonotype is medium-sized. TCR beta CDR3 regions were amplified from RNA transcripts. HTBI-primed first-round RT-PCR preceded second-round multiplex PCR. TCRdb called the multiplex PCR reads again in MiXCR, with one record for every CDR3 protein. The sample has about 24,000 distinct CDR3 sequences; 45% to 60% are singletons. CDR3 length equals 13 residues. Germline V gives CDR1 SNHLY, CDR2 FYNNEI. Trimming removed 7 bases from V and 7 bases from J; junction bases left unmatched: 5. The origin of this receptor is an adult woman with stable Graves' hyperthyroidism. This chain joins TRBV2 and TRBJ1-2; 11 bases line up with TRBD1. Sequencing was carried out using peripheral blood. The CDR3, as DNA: TGTGCCAGCACCGGACAGGGGGCGGTTGGCTACACCTTC. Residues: CASTGQGAVGYTF.